These T cell receptor beta chains were read from a single sample in a study of blood T cell repertoires in COVID-19. Measured with immunoSEQ multiplex PCR; TCRdb has only the in-frame clones, and not every one. The sample lists around 65,000 clones; around 82% were seen once. The source material was peripheral blood. The origin of the receptors is a man older than 75 with active COVID-19. Each CDR3 is given with its conserved first and last residue. A D gene is named only where the DNA matches it firmly. Where a row states a size, it is once, few, many or the class of an expanded clone; other rows omit it.

clone_size j_call v_call d_call cdr3_nt cdr3_aa
NA TRBJ1-4 TRBV15 NA TGTGCCACCAGCCGGGACTTGAACATAGCAACTAATGAAAAACTGTTTTTT CATSRDLNIATNEKLFF
few TRBJ2-3 TRBV7-2 TRBD2 TGTGCCAGCAGCTTACAAGCGGGGGGGCGCACAGATACGCAGTATTTT CASSLQAGGRTDTQYF
NA TRBJ1-4 TRBV7-9 TRBD1 TGTGCCAGCAGCCCGACAGGGGGGCCTGAAAAACTGTTTTTT CASSPTGGPEKLFF
NA TRBJ2-7 TRBV18 NA TGTGCCAGCTCACCTCGGCTAGCAAGTTCATACGAGCAGTACTTC CASSPRLASSYEQYF
NA TRBJ1-1 TRBV21-1 NA TGTGCCAGCAGCGGGAGGATTATCACTGAAGCTTTCTTT CASSGRIITEAFF
few TRBJ1-1 TRBV11-2 TRBD1 TGTGCCAGCAGCTTCCACAGGGGGCGAAAGGGCACTGAAGCTTTCTTT CASSFHRGRKGTEAFF
NA TRBJ1-5 TRBV28 NA TGTGCCAGCATTGTGGCCAGGGGATTTAATCAGCCCCAGCATTTT CASIVARGFNQPQHF
few TRBJ1-1 TRBV5-6 TRBD1 TGTGCCAGCAGCATGCGACAGGGGGCTGAAGCTTTCTTT CASSMRQGAEAFF
once TRBJ1-1 TRBV24-1 TRBD1 TGTGCCACCAGTGAAGGGACAGGGGCGACTGAAGCTTTCTTT CATSEGTGATEAFF
NA TRBJ1-1 TRBV27 NA TGTGCCAGCAGTTCCCGGAATCGGGCTGAAGCTTTCTTT CASSSRNRAEAFF
NA TRBJ2-5 TRBV19 NA TGTGCCAGTAGTCGTGGCCAGTTTGACTACCGTCAAGAGACCCAGTACTTC CASSRGQFDYRQETQYF
NA TRBJ1-1 TRBV30 TRBD1 TGTGCCTGGAGTCCTGTCAGGGGGATGTTGAGCACTGAAGCTTTCTTT CAWSPVRGMLSTEAFF
NA TRBJ1-1 TRBV13 TRBD1 TGTGCCAGCAGCTCAACGGACAGGGGGAAAGCTTTCTTT CASSSTDRGKAFF
few TRBJ2-1 TRBV19 TRBD2 TGTGCCAGTAGTATACTAGCGGGACTCTACAATGAGCAGTTCTTC CASSILAGLYNEQFF
NA TRBJ1-6 TRBV4-3 TRBD1 TGCGCCAGCAGCCAGTCGACAGGGAACTCACCCCTCCACTTT CASSQSTGNSPLHF
NA TRBJ2-1 TRBV25-1 TRBD2 TGTGCCAGCAGGGAAACCGGGACTAGATATACTGAGCAGTTCTTC CASRETGTRYTEQFF
NA TRBJ1-1 TRBV6-2/TRBV6-3 NA TGTGCCAGCAGCCCCACCTTAACGACAGTGAACACTGAAGCTTTCTTT CASSPTLTTVNTEAFF
NA TRBJ2-1 TRBV7-6 NA TGTGCCAGCAGCAGCCTAGGAGGGAGCTCCTACAATGAGCAGTTCTTC CASSSLGGSSYNEQFF
NA TRBJ2-7 TRBV19 TRBD1 TGTGCCAGTAGTAGCGGGGACAGGGTTCGTTCCTACGAGCAGTACTTC CASSSGDRVRSYEQYF
NA TRBJ2-1 TRBV6-6 TRBD2 TGTGCCAGCAGTGGGACTAGCGTTGAGCAGTTCTTC CASSGTSVEQFF
NA TRBJ2-3 TRBV15 TRBD2 TGTGCCACCAGCAGAGAGGGGTTTTCAGCGGGGGGAGCCAGCACAGATACGCAGTATTTT CATSREGFSAGGASTDTQYF
NA TRBJ1-2 TRBV29-1 TRBD1 TGCAGCGTTGAAACAGGGGGCTATGGCTACACCTTC CSVETGGYGYTF
NA TRBJ2-1 TRBV24-1 TRBD1 TGTGCCACCAGTGGGGCAACAGGGGCATCCTACAATGAGCAGTTCTTC CATSGATGASYNEQFF